The text below deals with one T cell receptor (beta chain). This specimen belongs to a study of cytomegalovirus exposure and HLA in healthy donors. The method was immunoSEQ multiplex PCR; TCRdb's version includes in-frame clones alone and lacks a portion of them. The sample includes 70,000 to 80,000 clones, over 90% of them seen just once. J lost 4 bases, V lost 4 bases, and 8 bases had no gene match. The CDR3 extends over 16 amino acids. Per germline, CDR1 SNHLY and CDR2 FYNNEI. The receptor was isolated from a woman under 30 in good health and CMV-seropositive. The chain employs TRBV2 and TRBJ2-1; 9 nucleotides agree with TRBD2. The sample comprised PBMCs. CDR3 sequence: CASSVSGRGGYNEQFF. The CDR3 DNA follows: TGTGCCAGCAGTGTTAGCGGGAGAGGGGGTTACAATGAGCAGTTCTTC.